This TCR beta chain was captured in a study of blood T cell repertoires in COVID-19. This table comes from immunoSEQ multiplex PCR, and its TCRdb copy is limited to in-frame clones, with some not included. The sample has about 250,000 clones; over 75% are singletons. This CDR3 has 15 residues. Trimming pared 4 bases from V and 3 bases from J, leaving 17 bases between. The germline V gene has CDR1 SQVTM and CDR2 ANQGSEA. Enrolled through a virtual design, the participants were between about 18 and 100 years of age and came from 24 US areas. Cohort 3 donors counted as recovered after two negative PCRs, clearance, or resolved symptoms.

The receptor comes from a woman aged 18-30 years who had recovered from COVID-19. The chain combines TRBV29-1 with TRBJ2-3; D may be TRBD2 (6 bases). Sequenced sample: PBMCs or T cells enriched from blood (not recorded which). The CDR3 here is CSVVSSNGGTDTQYF. As DNA, the CDR3 is TGCAGCGTTGTATCCTCTAACGGAGGGACAGATACGCAGTATTTT.